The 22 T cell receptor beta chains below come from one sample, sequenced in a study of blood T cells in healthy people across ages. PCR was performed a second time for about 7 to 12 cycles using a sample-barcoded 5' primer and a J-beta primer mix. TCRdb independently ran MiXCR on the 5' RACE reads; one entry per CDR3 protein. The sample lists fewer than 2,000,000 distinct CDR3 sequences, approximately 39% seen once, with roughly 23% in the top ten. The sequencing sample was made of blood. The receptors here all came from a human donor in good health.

The CDR3 here is CASSQDLLVIEQYF. The CDR3 DNA reads TGCGCCAGCAGCCAAGATCTACTAGTGATCGAGCAGTACTTC. The chain carries TRBV4-3 and TRBJ2-7; a weak D match, TRBD2 (5 bases). Trimming shortened V by 0 bases and J by 6 bases, and 12 bases separated the two germline ends. The germline V gene has CDR1 LGHNA and CDR2 YSLEER. The CDR3 runs to 14 residues.

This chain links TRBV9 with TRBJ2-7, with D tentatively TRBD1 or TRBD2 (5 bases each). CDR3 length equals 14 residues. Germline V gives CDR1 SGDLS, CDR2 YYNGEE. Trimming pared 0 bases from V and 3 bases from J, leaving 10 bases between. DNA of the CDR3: TGTGCCAGCAGCGTAGGACGGGGCAACTACGAGCAGTACTTC. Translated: CASSVGRGNYEQYF. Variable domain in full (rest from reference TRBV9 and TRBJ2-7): DSGVTQTPKHLITATGQRVTLRCSPRSGDLSVYWYQQSLDQGLQFLIQYYNGEERAKGNILERFSAQQFPDLHSELNLSSLELGDSALYFCASSVGRGNYEQYFGPGTRLTVT.

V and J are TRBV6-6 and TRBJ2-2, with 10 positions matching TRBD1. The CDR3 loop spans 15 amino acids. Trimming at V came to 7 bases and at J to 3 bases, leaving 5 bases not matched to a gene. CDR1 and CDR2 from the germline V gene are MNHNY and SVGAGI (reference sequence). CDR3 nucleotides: TGTGCCAGCACCGACAGGGGGCTCGACACCGGGGAGCTGTTTTTT. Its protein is CASTDRGLDTGELFF.

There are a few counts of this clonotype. The CDR3: CASSYVKWTGPDSPLHF. The CDR3 coding sequence is TGTGCCAGCAGTTACGTAAAGTGGACAGGGCCGGATTCACCCCTCCACTTT. V is TRBV6-5 and J is TRBJ1-6; 8 bases agree with TRBD1. J lost 8 bases, V lost 2 bases, and 11 bases had no gene match. CDR1 is MNHEY, CDR2 SVGAGI, per germline. The CDR3 consists of 17 residues.

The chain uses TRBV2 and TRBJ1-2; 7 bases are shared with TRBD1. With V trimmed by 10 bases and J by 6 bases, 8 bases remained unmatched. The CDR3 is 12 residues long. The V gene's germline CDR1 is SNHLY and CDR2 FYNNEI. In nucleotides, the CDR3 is TGTGCCACGACAGGGTCAGGCGATGGCTACACCTTC. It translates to CATTGSGDGYTF. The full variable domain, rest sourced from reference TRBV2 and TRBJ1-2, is EPEVTQTPSHQVTQMGQEVILRCVPISNHLYFYWYRQILGQKVEFLVSFYNNEISEKSEIFDDQFSVERPDGSNFTLKIRSTKLEDSAMYFCATTGSGDGYTFGSGTRLTVV.

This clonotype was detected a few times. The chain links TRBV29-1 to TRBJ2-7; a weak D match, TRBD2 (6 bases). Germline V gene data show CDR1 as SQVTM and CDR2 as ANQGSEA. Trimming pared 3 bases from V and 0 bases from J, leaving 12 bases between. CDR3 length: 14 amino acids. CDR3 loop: CSVELGLSSYEQYF. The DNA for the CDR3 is TGCAGCGTTGAGTTGGGACTCAGCTCCTACGAGCAGTACTTC.

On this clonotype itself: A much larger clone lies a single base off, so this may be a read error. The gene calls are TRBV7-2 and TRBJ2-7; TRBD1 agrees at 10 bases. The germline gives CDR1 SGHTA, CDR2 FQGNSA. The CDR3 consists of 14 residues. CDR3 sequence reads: CVSSLGQGTHEQYF. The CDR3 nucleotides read TGTGTCAGCAGCTTGGGACAGGGGACCCACGAGCAGTACTTC.

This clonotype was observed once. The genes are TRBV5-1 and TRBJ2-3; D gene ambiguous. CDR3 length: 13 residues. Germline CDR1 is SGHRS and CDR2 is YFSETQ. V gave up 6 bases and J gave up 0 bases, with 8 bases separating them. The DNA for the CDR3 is TGCGCCAGCAACCTCCCTAGCACAGATACGCAGTATTTT. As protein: CASNLPSTDTQYF.

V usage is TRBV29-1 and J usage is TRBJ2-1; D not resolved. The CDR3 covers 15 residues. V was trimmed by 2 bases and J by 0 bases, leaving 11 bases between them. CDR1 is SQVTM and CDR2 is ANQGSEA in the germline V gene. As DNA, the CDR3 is TGCAGCGTTGAAAAGACGCTTAGCTCCTACAATGAGCAGTTCTTC. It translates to CSVEKTLSSYNEQFF.

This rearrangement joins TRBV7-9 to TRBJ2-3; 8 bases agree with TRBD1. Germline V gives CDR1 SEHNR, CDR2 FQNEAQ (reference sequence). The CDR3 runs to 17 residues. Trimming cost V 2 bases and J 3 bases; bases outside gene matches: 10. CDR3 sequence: CASSLLLTGVETDTQYF. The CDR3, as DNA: TGTGCCAGCAGCTTATTGTTGACAGGGGTCGAGACAGATACGCAGTATTTT.

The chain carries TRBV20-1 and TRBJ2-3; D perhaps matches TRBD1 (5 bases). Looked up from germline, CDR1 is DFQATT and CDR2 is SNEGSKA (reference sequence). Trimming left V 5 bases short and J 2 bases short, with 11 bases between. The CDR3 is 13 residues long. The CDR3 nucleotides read TGCAGTGCTCAGGACACCTACACAGATACGCAGTATTTT. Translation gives CSAQDTYTDTQYF.

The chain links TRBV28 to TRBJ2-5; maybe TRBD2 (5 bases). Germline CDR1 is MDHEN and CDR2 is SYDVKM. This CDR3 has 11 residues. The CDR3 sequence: CPFLAEETQYF. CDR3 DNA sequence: TGTCCATTCCTAGCCGAAGAGACCCAGTACTTC.

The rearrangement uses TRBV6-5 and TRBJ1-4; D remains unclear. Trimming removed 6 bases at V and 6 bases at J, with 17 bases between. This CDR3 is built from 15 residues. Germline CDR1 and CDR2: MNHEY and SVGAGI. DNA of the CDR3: TGTGCCAGCAGCCCTACGGGGTTTCTCTATGAAAAACTGTTTTTT. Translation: CASSPTGFLYEKLFF.

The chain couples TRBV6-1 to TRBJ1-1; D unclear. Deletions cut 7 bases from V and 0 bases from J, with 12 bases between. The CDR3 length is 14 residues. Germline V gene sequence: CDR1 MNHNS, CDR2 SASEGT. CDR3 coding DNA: TGTGCCAGCATCCCGGGTTCCATGAACACTGAAGCTTTCTTT. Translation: CASIPGSMNTEAFF.

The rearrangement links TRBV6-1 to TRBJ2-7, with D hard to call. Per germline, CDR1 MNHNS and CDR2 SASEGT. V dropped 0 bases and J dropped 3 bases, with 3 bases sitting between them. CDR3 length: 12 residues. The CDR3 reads CASSEAIYEQYF. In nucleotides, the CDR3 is TGTGCCAGCAGTGAAGCGATCTACGAGCAGTACTTC.

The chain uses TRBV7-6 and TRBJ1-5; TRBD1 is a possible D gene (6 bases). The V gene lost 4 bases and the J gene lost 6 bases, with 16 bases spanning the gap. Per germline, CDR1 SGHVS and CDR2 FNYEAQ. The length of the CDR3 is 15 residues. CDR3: CASSSGGGLGQPQHF. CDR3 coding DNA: TGTGCCAGCAGCTCCGGGGGGGGGCTTGGTCAGCCCCAGCATTTT.

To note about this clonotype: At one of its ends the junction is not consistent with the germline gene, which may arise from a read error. CDR3 region: CVWSQGTSNSPLHF. For the CDR3, the DNA is TGTGTCTGGAGTCAGGGTACGTCAAATTCACCCCTCCACTTT. The V and J genes are TRBV30 and TRBJ1-6; TRBD1 is a possible D gene (5 bases). Germline-derived CDR1 and CDR2 are GTSNPN and SVGIG (reference sequence). The CDR3 length is 14 residues.

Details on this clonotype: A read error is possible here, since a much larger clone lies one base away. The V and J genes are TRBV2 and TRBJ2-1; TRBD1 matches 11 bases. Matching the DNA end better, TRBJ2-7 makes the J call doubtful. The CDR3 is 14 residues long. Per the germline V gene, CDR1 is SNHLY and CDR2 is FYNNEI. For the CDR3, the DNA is TGTGCCAGCCGCCGGGACAGGGGGTACAATGAGCAGTACTTC. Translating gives CASRRDRGYNEQYF.

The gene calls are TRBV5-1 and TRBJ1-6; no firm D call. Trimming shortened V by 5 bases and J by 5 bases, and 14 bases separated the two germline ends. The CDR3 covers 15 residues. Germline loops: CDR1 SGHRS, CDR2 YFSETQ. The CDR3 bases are TGCGCCAGCAGAATCCAGGTCCTGAATAATTCACCCCTCCACTTT. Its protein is CASRIQVLNNSPLHF.

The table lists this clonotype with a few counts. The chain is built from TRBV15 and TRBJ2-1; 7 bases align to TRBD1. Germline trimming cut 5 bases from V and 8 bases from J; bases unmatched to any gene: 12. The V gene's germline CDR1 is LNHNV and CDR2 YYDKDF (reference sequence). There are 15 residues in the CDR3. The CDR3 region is CATSLGRQGRHEQFF. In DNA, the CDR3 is TGTGCCACCAGCCTAGGGAGACAGGGAAGGCATGAGCAGTTCTTC.

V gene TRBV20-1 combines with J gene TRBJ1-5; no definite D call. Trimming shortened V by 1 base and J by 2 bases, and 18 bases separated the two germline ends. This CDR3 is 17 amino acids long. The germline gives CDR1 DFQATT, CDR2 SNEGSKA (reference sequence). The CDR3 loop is CSARGPGGGGGNQPQHF. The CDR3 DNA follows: TGCAGTGCTAGAGGGCCGGGAGGTGGCGGGGGCAATCAGCCCCAGCATTTT.

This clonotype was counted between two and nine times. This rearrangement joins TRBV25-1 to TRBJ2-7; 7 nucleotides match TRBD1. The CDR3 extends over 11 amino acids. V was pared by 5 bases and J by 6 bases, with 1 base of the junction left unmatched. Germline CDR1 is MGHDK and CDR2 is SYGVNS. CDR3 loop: CASSTGAEQYF. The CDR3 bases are TGTGCCAGCAGTACAGGGGCCGAGCAGTACTTC.